These T cell receptor beta chains were read from a single sample in a study of shared clonotypes between healthy human individuals. Data came from immunoSEQ multiplex PCR; TCRdb stores just in-frame clones and leaves some out. Among 2 million to 2.5 million clones listed, approximately 95% were seen once. What was sequenced was naive CD4+ T cells sorted from blood. Receptor source: a young man in good health. CDR3s include the opening cysteine and the closing phenylalanine or tryptophan. Each record gives: clone size, CDR3 length, D gene, V gene, J gene, CDR3 DNA, CDR3 protein. A D gene is named only where the DNA matches it firmly. A row's size may be missing; if present it is once, few, many or a size class.

size: .; length: 14; D: .; V: TRBV25-1; J: TRBJ2-7; DNA: TGTGCCAGCAGTGAAGGAGGGAGCTCCTACGAGCAGTACTTC; CDR3: CASSEGGSSYEQYF
size: .; length: 14; D: TRBD1; V: TRBV9; J: TRBJ2-5; DNA: TGTGCCAGCAGCGGAGGACAGGCGGGCGAGACCCAGTACTTC; CDR3: CASSGGQAGETQYF
size: .; length: 16; D: TRBD2; V: TRBV7-2; J: TRBJ2-7; DNA: TGTGCCAGCAGCTTAGCGCCTAGCGGGAGTCCTTACGAGCAGTACTTC; CDR3: CASSLAPSGSPYEQYF
size: .; length: 13; D: .; V: TRBV4-1; J: TRBJ2-6; DNA: TGCGCCAGCAGACCCACTGGGGCCAACGTCCTGACTTTC; CDR3: CASRPTGANVLTF
size: .; length: 15; D: TRBD2; V: TRBV5-1; J: TRBJ2-7; DNA: TGCGCCAGCAGCTTGGTGGTGGGAGGGACTTACGAGCAGTACTTC; CDR3: CASSLVVGGTYEQYF
size: once; length: 18; D: TRBD1; V: TRBV11-2; J: TRBJ2-7; DNA: TGTGCCAGCAGCTTAGAGGGGACAGGGAGTTTTCGCTCCTACGAGCAGTACTTC; CDR3: CASSLEGTGSFRSYEQYF
size: .; length: 16; D: .; V: TRBV6-1; J: TRBJ1-3; DNA: TGTGCCAGCAGTGAAGGAGGGGAGATACCAGTGCACACCATATATTTT; CDR3: CASSEGGEIPVHTIYF
size: few; length: 17; D: TRBD1; V: TRBV25-1; J: TRBJ1-4; DNA: TGTGCCAGCAGTCTCCGGCAGGGGGTTAGGGCTAATGAAAAACTGTTTTTT; CDR3: CASSLRQGVRANEKLFF
size: .; length: 12; D: TRBD1; V: TRBV30; J: TRBJ1-4; DNA: TGTGCCTGGAGTGCGGGACAGGAAAAACTGTTTTTT; CDR3: CAWSAGQEKLFF
size: few; length: 13; D: .; V: TRBV4-3; J: TRBJ1-5; DNA: TGCGCCAGCAGCCAAGACAGAAATCAGCCCCAGCATTTT; CDR3: CASSQDRNQPQHF
size: .; length: 14; D: TRBD1; V: TRBV2; J: TRBJ1-5; DNA: TGTGCCAGCAAGGACAGGGGGACCAATCAGCCCCAGCATTTT; CDR3: CASKDRGTNQPQHF
size: .; length: 13; D: .; V: TRBV6-6; J: TRBJ1-1; DNA: TGTGCCAGCAGCCCGGATGTGAACACTGAAGCTTTCTTT; CDR3: CASSPDVNTEAFF
size: .; length: 15; D: .; V: TRBV11-2; J: TRBJ2-1; DNA: TGTGCCAGCAGCTTAGCAGGACAGTCCTACAATGAGCAGTTCTTC; CDR3: CASSLAGQSYNEQFF
size: .; length: 13; D: .; V: TRBV5-1; J: TRBJ2-7; DNA: TGCGCCAGCAGCTTGGCCTCTCAAGGAGAGCAGTACTTC; CDR3: CASSLASQGEQYF
size: .; length: 14; D: .; V: TRBV11-2; J: TRBJ2-3; DNA: TGTGCCAGCAGCCCTAACAGGGGCACAGATACGCAGTATTTT; CDR3: CASSPNRGTDTQYF
size: .; length: 11; D: .; V: TRBV29-1; J: TRBJ1-2; DNA: TGCAGCGTTCAGGACCTTTATGGCTACACCTTC; CDR3: CSVQDLYGYTF
size: .; length: 11; D: .; V: TRBV6-5; J: TRBJ2-3; DNA: TGTGCCAGCAGATTCACAGATACGCAGTATTTT; CDR3: CASRFTDTQYF
size: .; length: 13; D: .; V: TRBV2; J: TRBJ1-4; DNA: TGTGCCAGCAGTGAAGCGCTTCCCAAAGGCCCGTTTTTT; CDR3: CASSEALPKGPFF
size: .; length: 13; D: .; V: TRBV7-7; J: TRBJ1-4; DNA: TGTGCTAGCAGCTTGGCGGGGGGAGAAAAACTGTTTTTT; CDR3: CASSLAGGEKLFF
size: .; length: 14; D: .; V: TRBV9; J: TRBJ2-2; DNA: TGTGCCAGCAGCGTAATGCCGAACACCGGGGAGCTGTTTTTT; CDR3: CASSVMPNTGELFF
size: .; length: 16; D: .; V: TRBV5-1; J: TRBJ1-1; DNA: TGCGCCAGCAGCTTGTCTCCAGGATCGATGAACACTGAAGCTTTCTTT; CDR3: CASSLSPGSMNTEAFF
size: .; length: 15; D: .; V: TRBV7-7; J: TRBJ2-3; DNA: TGTGCTAGCGCCACCGGGGTAACCCCCACAGATACGCAGTATTTT; CDR3: CASATGVTPTDTQYF
size: .; length: 14; D: TRBD2; V: TRBV15; J: TRBJ2-3; DNA: TGTGCCACCAGCAGAGATACTAGCGGAGATACGCAGTATTTT; CDR3: CATSRDTSGDTQYF
size: .; length: 14; D: .; V: TRBV30; J: TRBJ2-3; DNA: TGTGCCTGCCACGGCTGGCAGACCACAGATACGCAGTATTTT; CDR3: CACHGWQTTDTQYF
size: .; length: 13; D: TRBD1; V: TRBV7-7; J: TRBJ1-5; DNA: TGTGCTAGCAGCCGGGACAGGGATCAGCCCCAGCATTTT; CDR3: CASSRDRDQPQHF
size: .; length: 16; D: .; V: TRBV6-5; J: TRBJ1-3; DNA: TGTGCCAGCAGTTACTCTCGGGGGGAAATTGGAAACACCATATATTTT; CDR3: CASSYSRGEIGNTIYF
size: .; length: 14; D: TRBD1; V: TRBV25-1; J: TRBJ1-2; DNA: TGTGCCAGCAGTGAGGGGGACAGGGGTGCTGGCTACACCTTC; CDR3: CASSEGDRGAGYTF
size: .; length: 14; D: .; V: TRBV29-1; J: TRBJ2-7; DNA: TGCAGCGTCCGACGAGGGGAGGACTCGTGGGAGCAGTACTTC; CDR3: CSVRRGEDSWEQYF
size: .; length: 11; D: .; V: TRBV6-1; J: TRBJ2-1; DNA: TGTGCCAGCAGGGGATACAATGAGCAGTTCTTC; CDR3: CASRGYNEQFF
size: .; length: 13; D: .; V: TRBV7-9; J: TRBJ1-3; DNA: TGTGCCAGCAGCTTAGATTGGAGCAACACCATATATTTT; CDR3: CASSLDWSNTIYF
size: .; length: 13; D: .; V: TRBV6-1; J: TRBJ2-3; DNA: TGTGCCAGCAGGGCTAGCAGCACAGATACGCAGTATTTT; CDR3: CASRASSTDTQYF